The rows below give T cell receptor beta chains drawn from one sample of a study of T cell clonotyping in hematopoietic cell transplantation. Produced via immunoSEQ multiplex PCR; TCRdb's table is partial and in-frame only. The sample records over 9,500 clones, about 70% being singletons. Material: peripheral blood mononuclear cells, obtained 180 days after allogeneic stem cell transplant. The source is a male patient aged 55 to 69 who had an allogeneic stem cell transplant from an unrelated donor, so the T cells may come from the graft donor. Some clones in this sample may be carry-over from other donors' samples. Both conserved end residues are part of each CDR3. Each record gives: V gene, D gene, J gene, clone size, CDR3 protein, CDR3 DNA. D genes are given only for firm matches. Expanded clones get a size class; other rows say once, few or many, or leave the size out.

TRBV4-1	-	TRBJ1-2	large	CASSQGHHDYGYTF	TGCGCCAGCAGCCAAGGACACCACGACTATGGCTACACCTTC
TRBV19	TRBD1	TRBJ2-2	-	CASSAGTGGHTGTGELFF	TGTGCCAGTAGTGCCGGGACAGGGGGTCATACAGGCACCGGGGAGCTGTTTTTT
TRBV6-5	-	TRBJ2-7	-	CASSYARNYEQYF	TGTGCCAGCAGTTACGCACGGAACTACGAGCAGTACTTC
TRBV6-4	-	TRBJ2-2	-	CASSDWVGGELFF	TGTGCCAGCAGTGACTGGGTTGGCGGGGAGCTGTTTTTT
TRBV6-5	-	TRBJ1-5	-	CASSYSSRQGNQPQHF	TGTGCCAGCAGTTACTCGAGTAGGCAGGGTAATCAGCCCCAGCATTTT
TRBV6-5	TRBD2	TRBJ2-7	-	CASSSRLAGVSEQYF	TGTGCCAGCAGTTCTAGACTAGCGGGAGTTTCTGAGCAGTACTTC
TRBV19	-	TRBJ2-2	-	CASTLYRSANTGELFF	TGTGCCAGTACTCTCTACCGGTCCGCGAACACCGGGGAGCTGTTTTTT
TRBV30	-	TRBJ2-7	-	CAWRGYYEQYF	TGTGCCTGGAGAGGATACTACGAGCAGTACTTC
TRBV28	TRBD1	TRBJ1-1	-	CASSSPGTGRNGAFF	TGTGCCAGCAGTTCCCCCGGGACAGGGAGGAATGGAGCTTTCTTT
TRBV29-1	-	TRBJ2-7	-	CSAYTASSYEQYF	TGCAGCGCATACACAGCGAGCTCCTACGAGCAGTACTTC
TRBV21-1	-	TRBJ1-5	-	CASSKALSQASNQPQHF	TGTGCCAGCAGCAAAGCGCTTTCACAGGCTAGCAATCAGCCCCAGCATTTT
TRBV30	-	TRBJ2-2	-	CAWPGTNTGELFF	TGTGCCTGGCCGGGGACGAACACCGGGGAGCTGTTTTTT
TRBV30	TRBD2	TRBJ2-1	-	CASGTSGANEQFF	TGTGCCTCCGGGACTAGCGGGGCGAATGAGCAGTTCTTC
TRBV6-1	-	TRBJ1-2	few	CASSERDTYGYTF	TGTGCCAGCAGTGAAAGAGACACCTATGGCTACACCTTC
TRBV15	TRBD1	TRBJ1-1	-	CATRQGDTEAFF	TGTGCCACCCGACAGGGGGACACTGAAGCTTTCTTT
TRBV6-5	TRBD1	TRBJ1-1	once	CASSYSGQGKNTEAFF	TGTGCCAGCAGTTACTCGGGACAGGGGAAAAACACTGAAGCTTTCTTT
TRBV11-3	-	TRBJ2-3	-	CASSSRDTQYF	TGTGCCAGCAGCTCACGAGATACGCAGTATTTT
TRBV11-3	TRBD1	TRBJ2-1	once	CASSSRDRGSYNEQFF	TGTGCCAGCAGCTCCCGGGACAGGGGCTCCTACAATGAGCAGTTCTTC
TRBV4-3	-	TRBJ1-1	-	CASSQDRGSLPEAFF	TGCGCCAGCAGCCAAGACCGGGGTTCTTTGCCTGAAGCTTTCTTT
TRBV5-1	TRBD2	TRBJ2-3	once	CASSQAGASTDTQYF	TGCGCCAGCAGCCAAGCGGGGGCTAGCACAGATACGCAGTATTTT
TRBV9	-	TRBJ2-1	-	CASSARQGIGSSEQFF	TGTGCCAGCAGCGCCCGACAGGGAATCGGGAGTAGTGAGCAGTTCTTC
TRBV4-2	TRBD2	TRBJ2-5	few	CASSQDPGLAGETQYF	TGTGCCAGCAGCCAAGATCCCGGACTAGCAGGAGAGACCCAGTACTTC
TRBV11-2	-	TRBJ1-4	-	CASSLEAGGDEKLFF	TGTGCCAGCAGCTTAGAAGCCGGAGGCGATGAAAAACTGTTTTTT
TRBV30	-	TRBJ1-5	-	CAWASGTLVNQPQHF	TGTGCCTGGGCAAGCGGGACACTGGTTAATCAGCCCCAGCATTTT
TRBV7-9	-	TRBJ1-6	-	CAALGPGYNSPLHF	TGTGCCGCATTAGGGCCAGGGTATAATTCACCCCTCCACTTT
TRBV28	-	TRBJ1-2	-	CASRQGSGYTF	TGTGCCAGCAGGCAGGGATCTGGCTACACCTTC
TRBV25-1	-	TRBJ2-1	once	CASSLSSSYNEQFF	TGTGCCAGCAGTCTCTCGAGCTCCTACAATGAGCAGTTCTTC
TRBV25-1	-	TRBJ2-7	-	CASRLSGTSYEQYF	TGTGCCAGCAGGCTCTCCGGGACCTCCTACGAGCAGTACTTC
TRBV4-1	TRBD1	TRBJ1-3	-	CASRPPNRGGTGNTIYF	TGCGCCAGCAGGCCTCCCAACAGGGGCGGGACTGGAAACACCATATATTTT
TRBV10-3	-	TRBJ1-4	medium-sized	CAIREEGQGEKLFF	TGTGCCATCAGAGAAGAGGGACAAGGTGAAAAACTGTTTTTT
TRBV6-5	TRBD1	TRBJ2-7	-	CASRIGQGKAYEQYF	TGTGCCAGCAGGATAGGACAGGGCAAAGCCTACGAGCAGTACTTC
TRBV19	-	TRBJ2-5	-	CASSLVGDETQYF	TGTGCCAGTAGTCTGGTAGGGGACGAGACCCAGTACTTC
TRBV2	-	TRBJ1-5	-	CASSDMPGHNQPQHF	TGTGCCAGCAGTGACATGCCAGGGCACAATCAGCCCCAGCATTTT
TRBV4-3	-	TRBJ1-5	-	CASSQEIRLDQPQHF	TGCGCCAGCAGCCAAGAGATCCGTCTAGATCAGCCCCAGCATTTT
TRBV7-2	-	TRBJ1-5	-	CASSRLGGQPQHF	TGTGCCAGCAGCCGGCTGGGGGGTCAGCCCCAGCATTTT
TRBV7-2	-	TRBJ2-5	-	CASSERASSEETQYF	TGTGCCAGCAGCGAGCGGGCTAGCTCGGAAGAGACCCAGTACTTC
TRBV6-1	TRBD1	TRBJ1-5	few	CASSAGQEGQPQHF	TGTGCCAGCAGTGCCGGACAGGAGGGTCAGCCCCAGCATTTT
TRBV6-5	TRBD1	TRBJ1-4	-	CASSYSGRGTNEKLFF	TGTGCCAGCAGTTACTCCGGCAGGGGGACAAATGAAAAACTGTTTTTT
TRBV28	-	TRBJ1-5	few	CASKRSNQPQHF	TGTGCCAGCAAAAGGAGCAATCAGCCCCAGCATTTT
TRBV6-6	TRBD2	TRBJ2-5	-	CASSYLAGQTQYF	TGTGCCAGCAGTTACTTAGCGGGCCAGACCCAGTACTTC
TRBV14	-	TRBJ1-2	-	CASSQGLQYGYTF	TGTGCCAGCAGCCAAGGACTCCAGTATGGCTACACCTTC
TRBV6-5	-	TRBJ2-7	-	CASSYGGTYEQYF	TGTGCCAGCAGTTACGGAGGTACCTACGAGCAGTACTTC
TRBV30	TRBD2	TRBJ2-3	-	CAWRAGYTDTQYF	TGTGCCTGGAGAGCGGGATACACAGATACGCAGTATTTT